This passage covers 11 T cell receptor beta chains from one sample sequenced in a study of blood T cell repertoires in COVID-19. Assay: immunoSEQ multiplex PCR; the TCRdb copy retains only in-frame clones and omits some. Found here are about 130,000 clones, about 76% of them singletons; the top ten hold roughly 20%. Sequenced: peripheral blood. The receptors originated from a man of 80 years or more with acute or convalescent COVID-19.

The chain employs TRBV18 and TRBJ1-1; unclear D gene. V was pared by 6 bases and J by 4 bases, with 15 bases between. The CDR3 has 14 residues. From germline, CDR1 is KGHSH and CDR2 LQKENI. The CDR3 reads CASSPSPEGTEAFF. In nucleotides, the CDR3 is TGTGCCAGCTCCCCCAGCCCGGAGGGCACTGAAGCTTTCTTT.

This chain uses TRBV3-1 (or the pseudogene TRBV3-2) with TRBJ1-1; TRBD1 is a possible D gene (6 bases). This CDR3 has 16 amino acids. Trimming pared 2 bases from V and 4 bases from J, leaving 17 bases between. The germline gives CDR1 LGHDT, CDR2 YNNKEL (reference sequence). CDR3 nucleotide sequence: TGTGCCAGCAGCCAAAGACGGGGGGCGCGGGGCACTGAAGCTTTCTTT. It specifies CASSQRRGARGTEAFF.

This sequence joins TRBV19 and TRBJ1-6, with 8 bases identical to TRBD1. The junction had 2 bases not matched to a gene; V was cut back by 1 base and J by 6 bases. The germline V gene has CDR1 LNHDA and CDR2 SQIVND (reference sequence). The CDR3 is made up of 15 amino acids. The CDR3 DNA reads TGTGCCAGTAGTATAGCTGGACAGGGTAATTCACCCCTCCACTTT. It translates to CASSIAGQGNSPLHF.

This chain connects TRBV5-1 to TRBJ2-5, with 8 nucleotides matching TRBD1. V was clipped by 4 bases and J by 5 bases; unmatched bases: 7. This CDR3 is 14 amino acids long. Germline V gene sequence: CDR1 SGHRS, CDR2 YFSETQ. CDR3: CASSRGQAGETQYF. CDR3 DNA sequence: TGCGCCAGCAGCCGGGGACAGGCCGGGGAGACCCAGTACTTC.

This clone turned up a few times. The chain has TRBV2 and TRBJ1-1, with D unclear. Trimming cost V 5 bases and J 6 bases, with 7 bases left between them. The CDR3 extends over 11 amino acids. In germline, CDR1 is SNHLY, CDR2 FYNNEI. The CDR3 sequence: CASSPLAEAFF. CDR3 in DNA: TGTGCCAGCAGTCCCCTCGCTGAAGCTTTCTTT.

The genes are TRBV12-3 or TRBV12-4 and TRBJ2-1; TRBD1 might be the D (6 bases). V lost 10 bases and J 1 base, leaving 8 bases between the germline ends. The CDR3 covers 12 residues. CDR3 loop: CATQGSYNEQFF. The CDR3 DNA reads TGTGCCACCCAGGGGTCCTACAATGAGCAGTTCTTC.

The chain combines TRBV29-1 with TRBJ2-5; 7 bases are shared with TRBD1. V lost 6 bases to trimming and J lost 2 bases; unmatched junction nucleotides: 9. This CDR3 region has 14 residues. Germline assignment: CDR1 SQVTM and CDR2 ANQGSEA. The CDR3 region has the DNA TGCAGCGTGTCGGACAGGAATACACAAGAGACCCAGTACTTC. It translates to CSVSDRNTQETQYF.

The CDR3 spells CASSRVDNEQFF. CDR3 bases: TGTGCCAGCAGCCGGGTGGACAATGAGCAGTTCTTC. The chain is built from TRBV11-3 and TRBJ2-1; no clear D gene. The CDR3 length is 12 residues. The germline gives CDR1 SGHNT, CDR2 YENEEA. Trimming removed 5 bases from V and 5 bases from J, with 7 bases in between.

This chain joins TRBV5-6 and TRBJ2-7; D not resolved. Germline values: CDR1 SGHDT, CDR2 YYEEEE. V was pared by 0 bases and J by 2 bases, with 12 bases between. The CDR3 is 15 amino acids. The CDR3 DNA reads TGTGCCAGCAGCTTGGCCTGGAACAGACCCTACGAGCAGTACTTC. Protein sequence: CASSLAWNRPYEQYF.

CDR3 sequence reads: CATSSRTGNINYGYTF. The CDR3 DNA reads TGTGCCACCAGCAGTAGGACAGGAAATATTAACTATGGCTACACCTTC. The chain carries TRBV15 and TRBJ1-2, with 7 bases lining up with TRBD1. V was clipped by 3 bases and J by 1 base; unmatched bases: 8. CDR1 and CDR2 from the germline V gene are LNHNV and YYDKDF (reference sequence). The CDR3 contains 16 residues.

The gene calls are TRBV7-2 and TRBJ1-6; the D is unclear. V lost 5 bases and J lost 9, with 11 bases in between. Germline CDR1 is SGHTA and CDR2 is FQGNSA. This CDR3 contains 13 residues. This CDR3 is CASSGSRSSPLHF. The DNA of the CDR3 is TGTGCCAGCAGCGGGAGCAGGAGTTCACCCCTCCACTTT. Together with reference TRBV7-2 and TRBJ1-6, the CDR3 gives the full variable domain: GAGVSQSPSNKVTEKGKDVELRCDPISGHTALYWYRQSLGQGLEFLIYFQGNSAPDKSGLPSDRFSAERTGGSVSTLTIQRTQQEDSAVYLCASSGSRSSPLHFGNGTRLTVT.